What follows are 17 T cell receptor beta chains derived from one specimen sequenced in a study of cytomegalovirus exposure and HLA in healthy donors. Here immunoSEQ multiplex PCR was the method, and the copy in TCRdb shows in-frame clones only, minus some. The profile covers about 150,000 clones, with 86% appearing a single time and about 20% taken by the ten largest. Sequenced: PBMCs. The source of these receptors is a man in his late teens or twenties in good health and CMV-seropositive.

J is TRBJ2-7 and V is TRBV5-4, with 11 bases identical to TRBD1. Germline V CDR1 and CDR2: SGHNT, YYREEE (reference sequence). V lost 4 bases and J lost 6; bases outside the gene matches: 6. The CDR3 has 14 amino acids. The CDR3 coding sequence is TGTGCCAGCAGCCCCTGGGACAGGGGGGGCGAGCAGTACTTC. This sequence encodes CASSPWDRGGEQYF.

This chain connects TRBV7-9 to TRBJ2-3; D possibly corresponds to TRBD1 (5 bases). From germline, CDR1 is SEHNR and CDR2 FQNEAQ (reference sequence). V was shortened by 0 bases and J by 0 bases, with 10 bases between the two germline ends. The CDR3 extends over 16 amino acids. CDR3 protein: CASSLAEKGSTDTQYF. CDR3 bases: TGTGCCAGCAGCTTAGCGGAAAAGGGGAGCACAGATACGCAGTATTTT.

The chain couples TRBV5-1 to TRBJ1-2; D is possibly TRBD1 (6 bases). Germline values: CDR1 SGHRS, CDR2 YFSETQ. V lost 0 bases and J lost 10, with 16 bases in between. CDR3 size: 14 residues. The CDR3 spells CASSLGTAGGLYTF. CDR3 sequence (DNA): TGCGCCAGCAGCTTGGGAACCGCGGGGGGCCTCTACACCTTC.

The chain uses TRBV25-1 and TRBJ1-6; 9 bases line up with TRBD1. Germline CDR1 and CDR2: MGHDK and SYGVNS. CDR3 length: 16 amino acids. Unmatched junction bases numbered 5, after V lost 1 base and J lost 7 bases. The CDR3, as DNA: TGTGCCAGCAGTGAATCCCCGACAGGGGGAAATTCACCCCTCCACTTT. It encodes CASSESPTGGNSPLHF. Complete variable domain (other parts from reference TRBV25-1 and TRBJ1-6): EADIYQTPRYLVIGTGKKITLECSQTMGHDKMYWYQQDPGMELHLIHYSYGVNSTEKGDLSSESTVSRIRTEHFPLTLESARPSHTSQYLCASSESPTGGNSPLHFGNGTRLTVT.

Here the CDR3 reads CASSVVAGGEETQYF. In DNA, the CDR3 is TGTGCCAGCAGCGTAGTCGCGGGAGGGGAAGAGACCCAGTACTTC. This chain joins TRBV9 and TRBJ2-5; TRBD2 aligns across 9 bases. Losses at the gene ends were 0 bases for V and 3 bases for J; bases not matched to a gene: 3. This CDR3 has 15 residues. Germline V CDR1 and CDR2: SGDLS, YYNGEE.

The chain links TRBV2 to TRBJ2-1; TRBD1 might be the D (6 bases). The germline gives CDR1 SNHLY, CDR2 FYNNEI. The CDR3 totals 14 residues. Trimming pared 7 bases from V and 2 bases from J, leaving 12 bases between. CDR3 residues: CASMRQGPYNEQFF. In DNA, the CDR3 is TGTGCCAGCATGCGTCAGGGGCCCTACAATGAGCAGTTCTTC.

This clone has a single count. The CDR3 spells CASSPPQGAYTGELFF. Written as DNA, the CDR3 is TGTGCCAGCAGCCCACCACAGGGGGCCTATACCGGGGAGCTGTTTTTT. J is TRBJ2-2 and V is TRBV9, with 9 bases matching TRBD1. The CDR3 is 16 amino acids. The junction had 9 bases not matched to a gene; V was cut back by 4 bases and J by 5 bases. Germline CDR1 reads SGDLS; CDR2 reads YYNGEE.

The chain links TRBV21-1 to TRBJ2-7; TRBD1, the table's D call, was not compared with the DNA. TRBV21-1 is listed as a pseudogene. The CDR3 covers 14 residues. The CDR3 bases are TGTGCCCGACCTGCCTCGGGACAGACCTACGAGCAGTACTTC. This translates into CARPASGQTYEQYF.

This chain links TRBV6-6 with TRBJ2-7; TRBD2 matches at 7 bases. The junction had 16 bases not matched to a gene; V was cut back by 4 bases and J by 7 bases. Germline assignment: CDR1 MNHNY and CDR2 SVGAGI (reference sequence). This CDR3 comprises 16 residues. The CDR3 loop is CASSSRAGTNSLEQYF. The CDR3 nucleotides read TGTGCCAGCAGTTCCCGGGCCGGGACTAACTCTCTGGAGCAGTACTTC.

V is TRBV15 and J is TRBJ2-7; tentatively, D is TRBD2 (5 bases). V was clipped by 8 bases and J by 1 base, with 12 bases between them. The germline V gene encodes CDR1 LNHNV and CDR2 YYDKDF (reference sequence). This CDR3 is built from 13 residues. The CDR3 DNA follows: TGTGCCACCGGCCCGGGCGGGTCCTACGAGCAGTACTTC. Translated, it gives CATGPGGSYEQYF.

This chain uses TRBV20-1 with TRBJ2-1; tentatively, D is TRBD2 (6 bases). Trimming removed 5 bases from V and 10 bases from J, with 12 bases in between. This CDR3 contains 11 residues. CDR1 and CDR2 (germline): DFQATT, SNEGSKA (reference sequence). In nucleotides, the CDR3 is TGCAGTGCTCCCGGACTATTAGAGCAGTTCTTC. The encoded protein is CSAPGLLEQFF.

The chain couples TRBV7-9 to TRBJ2-3; TRBD1 is a possible D gene (6 bases). Trimming pared 1 base from V and 4 bases from J, leaving 9 bases between. CDR1 and CDR2 from the germline V gene are SEHNR and FQNEAQ (reference sequence). CDR3 length equals 14 residues. CDR3 nucleotides: TGTGCCAGCAGCTTAGGTGGGGGCCCAGATACGCAGTATTTT. Translated, it gives CASSLGGGPDTQYF.

The chain links TRBV5-5 to TRBJ1-4; the D is unclear. The CDR3 extends over 14 amino acids. Germline V gives CDR1 SGHKS, CDR2 YYEKEE (reference sequence). Trimming pared 4 bases from V and 5 bases from J, leaving 12 bases between. The CDR3 spells CASSLQGANEKLFF. The CDR3, as DNA: TGTGCCAGCAGCCTACAAGGAGCGAATGAAAAACTGTTTTTT. The complete variable domain, with remaining parts taken from reference TRBV5-5 and TRBJ1-4, reads DAGVTQSPTHLIKTRGQQVTLRCSPISGHKSVSWYQQVLGQGPQFIFQYYEKEERGRGNFPDRFSARQFPNYSSELNVNALLLGDSALYLCASSLQGANEKLFFGSGTQLSVL.

The CDR3 reads CASSLGGQQGNTIYF. The CDR3 DNA reads as TGTGCCAGCAGCTTAGGCGGACAGCAAGGAAACACCATATATTTT. The chain recombines TRBV7-2 with TRBJ1-3; D is possibly TRBD1 (6 bases). The V end was cut by 1 base, the J end by 4 bases, with 11 bases between. Germline CDR1 SGHTA, CDR2 FQGNSA. The CDR3 has 15 amino acids. The entire variable domain, with the rest obtained from reference TRBV7-2 and TRBJ1-3, is as follows: GAGVSQSPSNKVTEKGKDVELRCDPISGHTALYWYRQSLGQGLEFLIYFQGNSAPDKSGLPSDRFSAERTGGSVSTLTIQRTQQEDSAVYLCASSLGGQQGNTIYFGEGSWLTVV.

This chain links TRBV7-7 with TRBJ2-5; 7 nucleotides line up with TRBD2. V was pared by 2 bases and J by 5 bases, with 5 bases of the junction left unmatched. Looked up from germline, CDR1 is SSHAT and CDR2 is FNYEAQ (reference sequence). The CDR3 runs 14 residues. For the CDR3, the DNA is TGTGCCAGCAGCTTATCCGGACTAGGGGAGACCCAGTACTTC. Amino acid sequence: CASSLSGLGETQYF.

This sequence joins TRBV7-9 and TRBJ2-7, with TRBD2 matching 11 bases. The CDR3 is 18 residues long. V lost 1 base and J lost 7; bases outside the gene matches: 15. In germline, CDR1 is SEHNR, CDR2 FQNEAQ (reference sequence). The CDR3 here is CASSLVVAGGTTVKEQYF. The CDR3 DNA reads as TGTGCCAGCAGCTTAGTGGTAGCGGGAGGGACCACGGTTAAGGAGCAGTACTTC. The full variable domain, its missing parts supplied by reference TRBV7-9 and TRBJ2-7, is DTGVSQNPRHKITKRGQNVTFRCDPISEHNRLYWYRQTLGQGPEFLTYFQNEAQLEKSRLLSDRFSAERPKGSFSTLEIQRTEQGDSAMYLCASSLVVAGGTTVKEQYFGPGTRLTVT.

This rearrangement joins TRBV5-1 to TRBJ2-7; 14 bases match TRBD2. The CDR3 has 18 amino acids. CDR1 SGHRS and CDR2 YFSETQ come from the germline V gene. V dropped 3 bases and J dropped 2; count of bases not matched to a gene: 10. CDR3: CASSSTMTSGGVTYEQYF. The CDR3 DNA sequence: TGCGCCAGCAGCTCGACCATGACTAGCGGGGGGGTAACCTACGAGCAGTACTTC.